The T cell receptor beta chain described here comes from a study of OX40 agonist ivuxolimab in advanced cancers. Study details: Three dose-escalation patients had partial responses: one with hepatocellular carcinoma and two with cutaneous melanoma.

As regards this clone: Its antigen is undetermined.

The data were produced by immunoSEQ multiplex PCR, yet TCRdb's version contains in-frame clones alone and is incomplete. The top ten hold around 0.19% of the sample, which has over 70,000 clones, approximately 92% seen once. J lost 1 base, V lost 3 bases, and 2 bases had no gene match. This CDR3 contains 16 residues. CDR1 LNHDA and CDR2 SQIVND come from the germline V gene (reference sequence). Study-wide points: Relative to CD4+ cells, CD8+ T cells on average had more expanded clones.

V usage is TRBV19 and J usage is TRBJ2-1, with 11 bases fitting TRBD2. Sequencing used CD4+ or CD8+ T cells sorted from blood, obtained in a trial of the OX40 agonist ivuxolimab. The TCR was taken from an adult with an advanced solid tumor such as melanoma, head and neck, liver or kidney cancer. Written as DNA, the CDR3 is TGTGCCAGTAGTATCCTAGCGGGGGGATCCTACAATGAGCAGTTCTTC. Protein sequence: CASSILAGGSYNEQFF.